This T cell receptor (beta chain) was found in a study of blood T cell repertoires in COVID-19. Study details: The United States, Italy and Spain were the sources of the acute and convalescent COVID-19 samples. Nucleic acid was either cDNA or gDNA, and it came from T cells, B-cell-depleted T cells, or PBMCs.

Study processing details: Estimation of nucleated cell counts relied on the amplification of reference gene primers. Some clones are missing from TCRdb's copy, which holds only in-frame ones; the method was immunoSEQ multiplex PCR. V and J calls and clone size are those listed in that table; D and trimming were worked out from the DNA. The top ten clones hold around 8.4% of a sample with 140,000 or so clones, about four fifths of them seen once. Sequenced material: peripheral blood. The source of this sequence is a human donor in a cohort sampled during active COVID-19.

The CDR3 DNA reads TGTGCCAGCTCTGGGTCACAGGGGGTTGAGACCCAGTACTTC. Its translation is CASSGSQGVETQYF. The chain has TRBV18 and TRBJ2-5, with TRBD1 matching 8 bases. The CDR3 loop spans 14 amino acids. Germline V gene data show CDR1 as KGHSH and CDR2 as LQKENI. V trimming: 6 bases; J trimming: 5 bases; junction bases outside the gene matches: 8.